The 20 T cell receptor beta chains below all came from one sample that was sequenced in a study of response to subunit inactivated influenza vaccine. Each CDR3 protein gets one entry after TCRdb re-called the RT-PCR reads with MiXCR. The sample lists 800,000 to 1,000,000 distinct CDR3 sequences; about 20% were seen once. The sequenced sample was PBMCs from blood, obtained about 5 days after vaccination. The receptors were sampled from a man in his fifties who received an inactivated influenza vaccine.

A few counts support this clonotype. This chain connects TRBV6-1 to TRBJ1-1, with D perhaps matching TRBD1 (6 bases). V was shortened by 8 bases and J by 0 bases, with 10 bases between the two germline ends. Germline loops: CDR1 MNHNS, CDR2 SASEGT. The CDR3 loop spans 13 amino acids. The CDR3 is CASRGQMNTEAFF. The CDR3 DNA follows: TGTGCCAGCCGAGGACAGATGAACACTGAAGCTTTCTTT.

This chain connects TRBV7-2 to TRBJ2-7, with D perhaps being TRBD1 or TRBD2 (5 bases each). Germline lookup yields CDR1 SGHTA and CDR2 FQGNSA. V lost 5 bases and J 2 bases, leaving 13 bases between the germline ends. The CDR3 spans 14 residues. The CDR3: CASSPSEGPYEQYF. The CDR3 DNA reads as TGTGCCAGCAGCCCATCCGAGGGACCCTACGAGCAGTACTTC. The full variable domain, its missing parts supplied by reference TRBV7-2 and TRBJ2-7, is GAGVSQSPSNKVTEKGKDVELRCDPISGHTALYWYRQSLGQGLEFLIYFQGNSAPDKSGLPSDRFSAERTGGSVSTLTIQRTQQEDSAVYLCASSPSEGPYEQYFGPGTRLTVT.

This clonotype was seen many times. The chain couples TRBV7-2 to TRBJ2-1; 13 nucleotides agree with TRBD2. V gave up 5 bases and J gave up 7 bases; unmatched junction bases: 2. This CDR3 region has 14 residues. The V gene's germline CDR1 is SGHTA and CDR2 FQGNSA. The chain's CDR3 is CASSPGLAGNEQFF. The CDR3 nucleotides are TGTGCCAGCAGCCCGGGACTAGCGGGGAATGAGCAGTTCTTC. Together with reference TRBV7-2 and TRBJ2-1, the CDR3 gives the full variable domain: GAGVSQSPSNKVTEKGKDVELRCDPISGHTALYWYRQSLGQGLEFLIYFQGNSAPDKSGLPSDRFSAERTGGSVSTLTIQRTQQEDSAVYLCASSPGLAGNEQFFGPGTRLTVL.

As DNA, the CDR3 is TGTGCCAGCAGTAGGACAGGTTCGGGCACCGGGGAGCTGTTTTTT. Translation gives CASSRTGSGTGELFF. The chain joins TRBV25-1 to TRBJ2-2; 7 bases are shared with TRBD1. Germline CDR1 is MGHDK and CDR2 is SYGVNS. J gave up 4 bases and V 5 bases, and 7 bases lay outside the gene matches. The CDR3 is 15 residues long.

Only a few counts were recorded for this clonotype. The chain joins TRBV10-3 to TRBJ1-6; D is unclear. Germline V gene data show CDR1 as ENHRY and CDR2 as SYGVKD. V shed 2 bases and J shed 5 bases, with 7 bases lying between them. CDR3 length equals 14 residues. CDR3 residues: CAISEERNNSPLHF. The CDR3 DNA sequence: TGTGCCATCAGTGAGGAACGGAATAATTCACCCCTCCACTTT.

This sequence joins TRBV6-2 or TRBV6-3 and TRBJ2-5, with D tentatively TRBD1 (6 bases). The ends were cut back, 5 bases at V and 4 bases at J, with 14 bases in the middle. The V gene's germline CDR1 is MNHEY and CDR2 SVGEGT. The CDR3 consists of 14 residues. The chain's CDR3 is CASSPTGRRETQYF. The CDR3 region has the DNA TGTGCCAGCAGTCCGACAGGAAGGAGAGAGACCCAGTACTTC.

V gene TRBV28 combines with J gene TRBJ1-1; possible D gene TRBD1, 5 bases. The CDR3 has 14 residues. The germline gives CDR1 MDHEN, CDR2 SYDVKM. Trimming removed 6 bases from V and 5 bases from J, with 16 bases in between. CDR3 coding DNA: TGTGCCAGCAGCAGGCGAGGGGCAGGAACTGAAGCTTTCTTT. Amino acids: CASSRRGAGTEAFF.

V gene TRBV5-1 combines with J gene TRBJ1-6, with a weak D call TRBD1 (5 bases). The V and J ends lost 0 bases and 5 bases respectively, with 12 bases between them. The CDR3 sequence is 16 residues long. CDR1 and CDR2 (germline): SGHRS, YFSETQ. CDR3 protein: CASSLAGVRNNSPLHF. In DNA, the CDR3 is TGCGCCAGCAGCTTGGCGGGGGTGAGGAATAATTCACCCCTCCACTTT.

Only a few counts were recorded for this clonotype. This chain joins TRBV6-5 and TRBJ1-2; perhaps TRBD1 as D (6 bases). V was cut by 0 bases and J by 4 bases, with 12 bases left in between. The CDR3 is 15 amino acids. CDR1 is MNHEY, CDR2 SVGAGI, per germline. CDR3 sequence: CASSYSSQGGYGYTF. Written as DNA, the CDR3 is TGTGCCAGCAGTTACTCCTCACAGGGTGGCTATGGCTACACCTTC.

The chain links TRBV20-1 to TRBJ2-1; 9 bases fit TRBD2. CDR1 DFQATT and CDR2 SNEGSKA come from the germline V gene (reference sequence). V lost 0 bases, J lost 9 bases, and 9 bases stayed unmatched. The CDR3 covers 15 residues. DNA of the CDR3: TGCAGTGCTAGAGATTGGGCTAGCGGGAACGGTGAGCAGTTCTTC. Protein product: CSARDWASGNGEQFF.

The CDR3 DNA reads as TGTGCCAGCAGCTCAGTCGGACAGGAATTTTCCGGGGAGCTGTTTTTT. Translating gives CASSSVGQEFSGELFF. V gene TRBV5-8 combines with J gene TRBJ2-2; 7 positions agree with TRBD1. This CDR3 has 16 amino acids. The V and J ends lost 3 bases and 6 bases, in that order; junction bases with no gene match: 11. Germline CDR1 reads SGHTS; CDR2 reads YDEGEE.

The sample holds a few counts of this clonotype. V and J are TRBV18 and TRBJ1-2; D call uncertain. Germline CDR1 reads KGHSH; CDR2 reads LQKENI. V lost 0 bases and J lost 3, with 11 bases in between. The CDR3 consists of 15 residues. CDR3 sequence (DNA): TGTGCCAGCTCACCACCGGAAAAGAAGCACTATGGCTACACCTTC. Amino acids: CASSPPEKKHYGYTF.

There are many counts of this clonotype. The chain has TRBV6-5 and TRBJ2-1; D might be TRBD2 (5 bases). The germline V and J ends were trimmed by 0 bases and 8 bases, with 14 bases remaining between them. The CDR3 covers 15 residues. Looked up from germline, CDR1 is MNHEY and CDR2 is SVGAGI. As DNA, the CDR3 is TGTGCCAGCAGTTACTCGAGCGGTAAGAGGGATGAGCAGTTCTTC. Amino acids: CASSYSSGKRDEQFF.

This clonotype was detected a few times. The CDR3 is CSVPPGGKYNEQFF. Here the CDR3 DNA reads TGCAGTGTCCCCCCCGGGGGAAAGTACAATGAGCAGTTCTTC. The genes are TRBV20-1 and TRBJ2-1; maybe TRBD2 (6 bases). Germline V lookup: CDR1 DFQATT, CDR2 SNEGSKA (reference sequence). V was shortened by 7 bases and J by 4 bases, with 17 bases between the two germline ends. This CDR3 is built from 14 residues.

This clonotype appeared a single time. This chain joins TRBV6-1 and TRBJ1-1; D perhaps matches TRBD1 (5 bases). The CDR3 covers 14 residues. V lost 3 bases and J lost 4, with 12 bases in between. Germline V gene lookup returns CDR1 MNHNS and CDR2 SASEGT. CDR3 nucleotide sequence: TGTGCCAGCAGTGATCAGGGCGCTCGCACTGAAGCTTTCTTT. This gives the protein CASSDQGARTEAFF.

The CDR3 bases are TGCAGTGTTACGGACGGGAACTATGGCTACACCTTC. It codes for CSVTDGNYGYTF. The genes are TRBV20-1 and TRBJ1-2; no definite D call. The CDR3 has 12 amino acids. V was cut by 7 bases and J by 2 bases, with 11 bases left in between. Germline V CDR1 and CDR2: DFQATT, SNEGSKA (reference sequence).

In DNA, the CDR3 is TGTGCCGCTAGACGGACGAACACTGAAGCTTTCTTT. It codes for CAARRTNTEAFF. The rearrangement joins TRBV10-3 to TRBJ1-1; the D is unclear. Germline V CDR1 and CDR2: ENHRY, SYGVKD. This CDR3 has 12 residues. Trimming left V 11 bases short and J 1 base short, with 11 bases between.

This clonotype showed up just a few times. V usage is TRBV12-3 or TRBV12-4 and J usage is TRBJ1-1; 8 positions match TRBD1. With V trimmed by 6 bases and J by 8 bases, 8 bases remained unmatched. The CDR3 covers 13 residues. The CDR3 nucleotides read TGTGCCAGCAGCCCAGGACAGGGCCAGGAAGCTTTCTTT. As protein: CASSPGQGQEAFF.

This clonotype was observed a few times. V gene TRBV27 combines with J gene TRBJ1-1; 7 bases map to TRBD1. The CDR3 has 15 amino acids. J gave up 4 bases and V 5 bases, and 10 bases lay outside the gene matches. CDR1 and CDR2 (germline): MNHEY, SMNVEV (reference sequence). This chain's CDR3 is CASSVKQGWGTEAFF. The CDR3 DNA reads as TGTGCCAGCAGTGTCAAACAGGGGTGGGGCACTGAAGCTTTCTTT.

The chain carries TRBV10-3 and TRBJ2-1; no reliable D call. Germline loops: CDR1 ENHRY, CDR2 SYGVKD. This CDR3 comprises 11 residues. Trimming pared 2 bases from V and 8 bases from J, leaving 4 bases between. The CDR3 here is CAISEGYEQFF. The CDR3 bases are TGTGCCATCAGTGAGGGATATGAGCAGTTCTTC.